This entry lists 32 T cell receptor beta chains sequenced from one sample in a study of shared clonotypes between healthy human individuals. Some clones are missing from TCRdb's copy, which holds only in-frame ones; the method was immunoSEQ multiplex PCR. The data show roughly 1,500,000 clones, about 98.5% seen once. The sequenced sample consisted of naive CD4+ T cells sorted from blood. Described subset: CD45RA+ positively selected. The receptors originated from a man aged 30-40 years in good health.

This clone appeared once. V usage is TRBV6-5 and J usage is TRBJ2-2; a possible D gene is TRBD1 (5 bases). Germline V lookup: CDR1 MNHEY, CDR2 SVGAGI. The CDR3 runs to 16 residues. With 0 bases removed from V and 1 base from J, the gap between germline ends came to 9 bases. The CDR3 protein is CASSYSRAMNTGELFF. In nucleotides, the CDR3 is TGTGCCAGCAGTTACTCCAGGGCCATGAACACCGGGGAGCTGTTTTTT.

The chain links TRBV21-1 to TRBJ2-7; TRBD1 is the table's D call, not checked against the DNA. TRBV21-1 is a pseudogene. The CDR3 sequence is 15 residues long. In nucleotides, the CDR3 is TGTGCCAGCAGCAAAGTTAGGGGGCTCCTCTACGAGCAGTACTTC. Protein sequence: CASSKVRGLLYEQYF.

The chain links TRBV28 to TRBJ2-7; D not resolved. The CDR3 sequence is 11 residues long. Trimming cost V 6 bases and J 7 bases, with 10 bases left between them. Germline CDR1 MDHEN, CDR2 SYDVKM. CDR3 in DNA: TGTGCCAGCAGGCTAGACTTTGAGCAGTACTTC. It yields the protein CASRLDFEQYF.

This clone has only one observation. Other nucleotide sequences from this sample produce the same CDR3. This CDR3 reads CASSFGLAGGEQFF. The CDR3 coding sequence is TGCGCCAGCAGCTTTGGACTAGCGGGAGGCGAGCAGTTCTTC. The chain combines TRBV5-1 with TRBJ2-1, with TRBD2 matching 14 bases. The germline V gene encodes CDR1 SGHRS and CDR2 YFSETQ. This CDR3 contains 14 residues. The V and J ends lost 2 bases and 10 bases, in that order; junction bases with no gene match: 2.

This chain uses TRBV4-3 with TRBJ2-1, with 7 bases identical to TRBD2. Germline CDR1 reads LGHNA; CDR2 reads YSLEER. The CDR3 has 16 residues. With 1 base clipped from V and 5 bases from J, the junction kept 8 bases outside the gene matches. CDR3 amino acids: CASSQAPLAVNNEQFF. Here the CDR3 DNA reads TGCGCCAGCAGCCAAGCCCCGCTAGCGGTAAACAATGAGCAGTTCTTC.

Only one count was recorded for this clone. The rearrangement joins TRBV4-1 to TRBJ2-7, with 9 nucleotides matching TRBD2. The ends lost 1 base at V and 3 bases at J; junction bases unmatched: 7. The CDR3 is 16 amino acids. The germline CDR1 and CDR2 sequences are MGHRA and YSYEKL. The chain's CDR3 is CASSQGVASGIYEQYF. In DNA form, the CDR3 reads TGCGCCAGCAGCCAAGGCGTGGCTAGCGGGATCTACGAGCAGTACTTC.

V is TRBV29-1 and J is TRBJ2-7; 11 bases fit TRBD2. With V trimmed by 1 base and J by 2 bases, 7 bases remained unmatched. Germline lookup yields CDR1 SQVTM and CDR2 ANQGSEA. This CDR3 is 16 amino acids long. CDR3 protein: CSVEGLAGLGAYEQYF. CDR3 DNA: TGCAGCGTTGAAGGACTAGCGGGGCTTGGGGCCTACGAGCAGTACTTC.

The rearrangement joins TRBV5-1 to TRBJ2-6; either TRBD1 or TRBD2 may fit D (5 bases each). The CDR3 has 15 residues. CDR1 is SGHRS and CDR2 is YFSETQ in the germline V gene. Trimming cost V 5 bases and J 0 bases, with 9 bases left between them. CDR3 coding DNA: TGCGCCAGCAGTCGGGACCTCTCTGGGGCCAACGTCCTGACTTTC. It translates to CASSRDLSGANVLTF. The variable domain in full, with the rest retrieved from reference TRBV5-1 and TRBJ2-6, is KAGVTQTPRYLIKTRGQQVTLSCSPISGHRSVSWYQQTPGQGLQFLFEYFSETQRNKGNFPGRFSGRQFSNSRSEMNVSTLELGDSALYLCASSRDLSGANVLTFGAGSRLTVL.

The chain combines TRBV11-3 with TRBJ2-7; either TRBD1 or TRBD2 may supply D (6 bases each). The CDR3 loop spans 15 amino acids. Trimming took off 0 bases at V and 4 bases at J, with 13 bases between the two ends. The germline V gene encodes CDR1 SGHNT and CDR2 YENEEA. The chain's CDR3 is CASSLDAGGAYEQYF. CDR3 DNA: TGTGCCAGCAGCTTAGATGCCGGGGGCGCTTACGAGCAGTACTTC.

The chain couples TRBV5-4 to TRBJ2-7, with D uncertain. V was trimmed by 4 bases and J by 5 bases, leaving 10 bases between them. The length of the CDR3 is 12 residues. From germline, CDR1 is SGHNT and CDR2 YYREEE (reference sequence). DNA for the CDR3: TGTGCCAGCAGCCCAGGCTACCACGAGCAGTACTTC. As protein: CASSPGYHEQYF.

The genes are TRBV27 and TRBJ2-7; D is unclear. The V end was cut by 6 bases, the J end by 4 bases, with 16 bases between. This CDR3 is 14 amino acids long. The germline V gene encodes CDR1 MNHEY and CDR2 SMNVEV (reference sequence). The CDR3 region is CASRKPGPAYEQYF. The CDR3 DNA follows: TGTGCCAGCAGAAAGCCAGGACCCGCATACGAGCAGTACTTC.

The genes are TRBV5-1 and TRBJ2-2; weak D call: TRBD1 (6 bases). The V end was cut by 3 bases, the J end by 0 bases, with 12 bases between. The CDR3 spans 16 residues. Germline CDR1 and CDR2: SGHRS and YFSETQ. CDR3: CASSSKTGTNTGELFF. The CDR3 nucleotides are TGCGCCAGCAGCTCGAAGACAGGAACGAACACCGGGGAGCTGTTTTTT.

The CDR3 region is CASRKGLADPYEQYF. CDR3 nucleotide sequence: TGTGCCAGCAGGAAAGGACTAGCGGACCCCTACGAGCAGTACTTC. This rearrangement joins TRBV6-5 to TRBJ2-7; 10 positions match TRBD2. The CDR3 runs to 15 residues. CDR1 and CDR2 (germline): MNHEY, SVGAGI. J lost 2 bases, V lost 6 bases, and 7 bases had no gene match.

This chain links TRBV10-1 with TRBJ2-7; unclear D gene. Per the germline V gene, CDR1 is WNHNN and CDR2 is SYGVQD (reference sequence). There are 13 residues in the CDR3. V lost 8 bases to trimming and J lost 3 bases, with 14 bases between them. The CDR3 protein is CASGADINYEQYF. Here the CDR3 DNA reads TGCGCCAGCGGAGCTGACATAAACTACGAGCAGTACTTC.

This chain connects TRBV6-1 to TRBJ1-5; D call uncertain. CDR3 size: 13 residues. CDR1 and CDR2 from the germline V gene are MNHNS and SASEGT. Deletions cut 1 base from V and 15 bases from J, with 16 bases between. The CDR3 nucleotides read TGTGCCAGCAGTGAAGGGATGGGGTTAATAGGGCATTTT. Residues: CASSEGMGLIGHF.

The CDR3 is CASSSDRAGIQYF. The CDR3 nucleotides read TGCGCCAGCAGTTCGGACAGGGCGGGCATTCAGTACTTC. V is TRBV5-1 and J is TRBJ2-4, with 8 positions matching TRBD1. The CDR3 sequence is 13 residues long. The germline gives CDR1 SGHRS, CDR2 YFSETQ. V lost 5 bases, J lost 9 bases, and 7 bases stayed unmatched.

This chain joins TRBV19 and TRBJ2-7; the match to TRBD1 covers 7 bases. With V trimmed by 5 bases and J by 4 bases, 8 bases remained unmatched. The CDR3 sequence is 14 residues long. Germline V gene lookup returns CDR1 LNHDA and CDR2 SQIVND (reference sequence). CDR3 in amino acids: CASSSRDSQYEQYF. CDR3 coding DNA: TGTGCCAGTAGTTCCCGGGACAGCCAATACGAGCAGTACTTC.

The chain couples TRBV30 to TRBJ1-2; possibly TRBD1 for D (5 bases). This CDR3 spans 14 amino acids. Trimming took 5 bases from V and 0 from J, leaving 13 bases between them. Germline-derived CDR1 and CDR2 are GTSNPN and SVGIG (reference sequence). The CDR3 protein is CAWLGRDPNYGYTF. DNA for the CDR3: TGTGCCTGGCTCGGCAGGGACCCTAACTATGGCTACACCTTC.

CDR3 protein: CASSRSGQGSGNTIYF. DNA for the CDR3: TGCGCCAGCAGCCGGTCGGGACAGGGCTCTGGAAACACCATATATTTT. The chain joins TRBV5-1 to TRBJ1-3; 9 nucleotides agree with TRBD1. Germline values: CDR1 SGHRS, CDR2 YFSETQ. J gave up 0 bases and V 4 bases, and 5 bases lay outside the gene matches. The CDR3 loop spans 16 amino acids.

The chain employs TRBV5-4 and TRBJ2-2, with a possible D match to TRBD2 (6 bases). V was clipped by 0 bases and J by 5 bases, with 11 bases between them. Germline values: CDR1 SGHNT, CDR2 YYREEE (reference sequence). The CDR3 extends over 15 amino acids. CDR3 region: CASSLDGSRTGELFF. The CDR3 DNA sequence: TGTGCCAGCAGCTTGGACGGGAGTAGGACCGGGGAGCTGTTTTTT.

This clone was observed once. V usage is TRBV11-1 and J usage is TRBJ2-7; 8 bases map to TRBD1. V was clipped by 1 base and J by 3 bases; unmatched bases: 11. Germline lookup yields CDR1 SGHAT and CDR2 FQDESV (reference sequence). CDR3 length: 17 amino acids. The CDR3 here is CASSLVSAGTGFYEQYF. For the CDR3, the DNA is TGTGCCAGCAGCTTAGTCTCCGCCGGGACAGGTTTCTACGAGCAGTACTTC. The full variable domain, with the rest looked up from reference TRBV11-1 and TRBJ2-7, is EAEVAQSPRYKITEKSQAVAFWCDPISGHATLYWYRQILGQGPELLVQFQDESVVDDSQLPKDRFSAERLKGVDSTLKIQPAELGDSAMYLCASSLVSAGTGFYEQYFGPGTRLTVT.

The chain links TRBV11-2 to TRBJ2-2; D gene unclear. Germline CDR1 is SGHAT and CDR2 is FQNNGV. The CDR3 consists of 14 residues. Trimming removed 6 bases at V and 5 bases at J, with 13 bases between. This CDR3 is CASRGIMGTGELFF. The CDR3 DNA is TGTGCCAGCAGGGGGATCATGGGGACCGGGGAGCTGTTTTTT.

To note about this clone: The sample has other DNA sequences that encode this CDR3 too. This rearrangement joins TRBV7-2 to TRBJ2-3, with 8 bases fitting TRBD2. After removal of 1 base from V and 3 bases from J, the junction contained 3 bases not matched to a gene. The CDR3 is 15 residues long. Germline CDR1 SGHTA, CDR2 FQGNSA. The CDR3 DNA reads TGTGCCAGCAGCTTAGTCAGCGGGAGAACAGATACGCAGTATTTT. The encoded protein is CASSLVSGRTDTQYF.

The chain has TRBV28 and TRBJ1-1, with a tentative D call TRBD1 (5 bases). The V end lost 4 bases, the J end lost 11 bases, and 14 bases lay between the germline ends. The CDR3 covers 12 residues. Germline CDR1 MDHEN, CDR2 SYDVKM. In nucleotides, the CDR3 is TGTGCCAGCAGTTCCTCAGGGACGGCGGCTTTCTTT. Translated, it gives CASSSSGTAAFF.

The chain is built from TRBV1 and TRBJ1-5; TRBD1 is the table's D call, not checked against the DNA. TRBV1 is marked as a pseudogene. The CDR3 spans 14 residues. CDR3 sequence: CILQGPPHNQPQHF. CDR3 bases: TGCATACTTCAGGGGCCTCCCCACAATCAGCCCCAGCATTTT.

This clone was seen only once. V usage is TRBV5-1 and J usage is TRBJ2-1; 10 bases map to TRBD2. Germline loops: CDR1 SGHRS, CDR2 YFSETQ. The trim removed 1 base at V and 3 bases at J, leaving 13 bases unmatched. The CDR3 totals 19 residues. CDR3 sequence reads: CASSLSLPSGGANYNEQFF. DNA of the CDR3: TGCGCCAGCAGCTTGTCCCTCCCTAGCGGGGGCGCCAACTACAATGAGCAGTTCTTC. Variable domain in full (rest from reference TRBV5-1 and TRBJ2-1): KAGVTQTPRYLIKTRGQQVTLSCSPISGHRSVSWYQQTPGQGLQFLFEYFSETQRNKGNFPGRFSGRQFSNSRSEMNVSTLELGDSALYLCASSLSLPSGGANYNEQFFGPGTRLTVL.

The chain recombines TRBV28 with TRBJ2-7; TRBD2 agrees at 10 bases. J was trimmed by 3 bases and V by 3 bases; bases with no gene match: 11. CDR3 length: 17 residues. Germline-derived CDR1 and CDR2 are MDHEN and SYDVKM. The CDR3 region has the DNA TGTGCCAGCAGTTTCTTTGCCAGGACTAGCGGTAACTACGAGCAGTACTTC. Translated, it gives CASSFFARTSGNYEQYF. The entire variable domain, with the rest obtained from reference TRBV28 and TRBJ2-7, is as follows: DVKVTQSSRYLVKRTGEKVFLECVQDMDHENMFWYRQDPGLGLRLIYFSYDVKMKEKGDIPEGYSVSREKKERFSLILESASTNQTSMYLCASSFFARTSGNYEQYFGPGTRLTVT.

This chain joins TRBV11-3 and TRBJ2-1, with TRBD2 as a possible D gene (6 bases). The V end was cut by 2 bases, the J end by 2 bases, with 16 bases between. This CDR3 region has 17 residues. Germline-derived CDR1 and CDR2 are SGHNT and YENEEA. CDR3: CASSLNPGSGTYNEQFF. CDR3 DNA: TGTGCCAGCAGCTTAAACCCCGGGAGTGGGACCTACAATGAGCAGTTCTTC. The full variable domain, in which reference TRBV11-3 and TRBJ2-1 provide the parts outside the CDR3, is EAGVVQSPRYKIIEKKQPVAFWCNPISGHNTLYWYLQNLGQGPELLIRYENEEAVDDSQLPKDRFSAERLKGVDSTLKIQPAELGDSAVYLCASSLNPGSGTYNEQFFGPGTRLTVL.

The chain couples TRBV10-3 to TRBJ2-7; D may be TRBD1 or TRBD2 (5 bases each). The CDR3 is 14 residues long. V lost 6 bases and J lost 5, with 17 bases in between. Germline CDR1 is ENHRY and CDR2 is SYGVKD. The CDR3 spells CAIRGTATHNEQYF. DNA for the CDR3: TGTGCCATCAGGGGGACGGCTACACACAACGAGCAGTACTTC.

This chain uses TRBV7-2 with TRBJ2-3, with TRBD2 identical over 12 bases. The CDR3 length is 19 residues. Germline CDR1 reads SGHTA; CDR2 reads FQGNSA. With V trimmed by 5 bases and J by 3 bases, 15 bases remained unmatched. The CDR3 region has the DNA TGTGCCAGCAGCCTAAACCCGGGACTAGCGGGTATTAGTACAGATACGCAGTATTTT. Its translation: CASSLNPGLAGISTDTQYF.

With respect to this clone: Other DNA sequences in the same sample also yield this CDR3. V and J are TRBV5-1 and TRBJ2-7; possibly TRBD1 for D (5 bases). This CDR3 region has 14 residues. Looked up from germline, CDR1 is SGHRS and CDR2 is YFSETQ. V was trimmed by 0 bases and J by 3 bases, leaving 10 bases between them. CDR3 in DNA: TGCGCCAGCAGCTTGGGAGGCAGGGTCTACGAGCAGTACTTC. Protein sequence: CASSLGGRVYEQYF.

The genes are TRBV19 and TRBJ2-1, with 8 bases aligning to TRBD1. Germline V lookup: CDR1 LNHDA, CDR2 SQIVND (reference sequence). V gave up 6 bases and J gave up 5 bases; unmatched junction bases: 9. The CDR3 totals 15 residues. Here the CDR3 reads CASSEGWGQDNEQFF. The CDR3 bases are TGTGCCAGTAGCGAGGGTTGGGGACAGGACAATGAGCAGTTCTTC.